This TCR beta chain was captured by sequencing in a study of cytomegalovirus exposure and HLA in healthy donors. With 60 Vbeta and 13 Jbeta primers, the PCR was carried out. Under the authors' procedure: Counted up in a later analysis, unique TCR beta chains came to some 75 million, with about 9.9 million shared. Produced via immunoSEQ multiplex PCR; TCRdb's table is partial and in-frame only. The D gene and trimming were derived from the DNA, and the V and J assignments and clone size from that table. This table has around 99,000 clones, roughly 87% appearing once. This clone has a handful of counts. CDR3 length equals 15 residues. Trimming left V 4 bases short and J 2 bases short, with 13 bases between. Per germline, CDR1 SGHNT and CDR2 YYREEE (reference sequence).

The chain recombines TRBV5-4 with TRBJ2-1; possibly TRBD2 for D (7 bases). The sequenced sample was PBMCs. The clonotype was recovered from a man under 40 in good health and CMV-seropositive. The CDR3 loop reads CASSRLGGAYNEQFF. The CDR3 DNA reads TGTGCCAGCAGCCGTTTAGGGGGGGCCTACAATGAGCAGTTCTTC.